Following are 29 T cell receptor beta chains from one sample sequenced in a study of tumor-infiltrating lymphocytes in primary liver carcinoma. The input was about 490 ng total RNA; TCR beta cDNA was made from it with a constant-region primer. For TCR beta, libraries were produced by three nested multiplex PCR rounds using slightly modified ARM-PCR. TRBV1-TRBV30 forward and Cbeta reverse primers drove the first two approximately 10-cycle rounds. MiXCR was run by TCRdb on the multiplex PCR reads, yielding one entry per CDR3 protein. The table records about 330,000 distinct CDR3 sequences, about two thirds of them present only once. Researchers drew blood RNA from unsorted whole blood and extracted germline DNA as well. The sequencing sample was made of peripheral blood. The receptors shown here come from a man aged 40-55 years with primary liver carcinoma and hepatitis B virus infection.

This chain joins TRBV10-1 and TRBJ2-5, with D tentatively TRBD2 (6 bases). CDR1 is WNHNN and CDR2 is SYGVQD in the germline V gene (reference sequence). The CDR3 extends over 14 amino acids. Trimming took off 5 bases at V and 3 bases at J, with 13 bases between the two ends. The CDR3 is CASSPGGTEETQYF. The CDR3 DNA follows: TGCGCCAGCAGTCCCGGGGGAACAGAAGAGACCCAGTACTTC.

A note on this clonotype: A read error may produce the germline difference seen at one junction end. This rearrangement joins TRBV11-2 to TRBJ2-1; D might be TRBD2 (7 bases). CDR3 length: 16 residues. Germline CDR1 and CDR2: SGHAT and FQNNGV. The CDR3 reads CARSRGGGGLYNEQFF. DNA of the CDR3: TGTGCCAGGAGCCGAGGGGGAGGGGGACTCTACAACGAGCAGTTCTTC.

Worth noting for this clonotype: Given a much more abundant clone one base away, this may be a read error. The gene calls are TRBV6-2 or TRBV6-3 and TRBJ2-7; no definite D call. CDR3 length: 12 amino acids. From germline, CDR1 is MNHEY and CDR2 SVGEGT. The CDR3 protein is CAGSKVSYEQYF. The CDR3, as DNA: TGTGCCGGCAGTAAAGTCTCCTACGAGCAGTACTTC.

In this sample, this clonotype turned up a few times. The chain employs TRBV6-1 and TRBJ2-5; TRBD1 might be the D (5 bases). In germline, CDR1 is MNHNS, CDR2 SASEGT. The CDR3 is made up of 14 amino acids. The germline V and J ends were trimmed by 1 base and 0 bases, with 6 bases remaining between them. In nucleotides, the CDR3 is TGTGCCAGCAGTGAAGTGACAGACCAAGAGACCCAGTACTTC. Translating gives CASSEVTDQETQYF.

In this sample, this clonotype turned up many times. The CDR3 region is CASSLSAGDNSPLHF. The CDR3 coding sequence is TGTGCCAGCAGTTTATCGGCAGGGGATAATTCACCCCTCCACTTT. The J gene is TRBJ1-6, the V gene TRBV12-3 or TRBV12-4; TRBD1 might be the D (6 bases). Trimming removed 2 bases from V and 5 bases from J, with 10 bases in between. The CDR3 runs to 15 residues.

Notes on this clonotype: With a much larger clone just one base away, this may be a read error. The genes are TRBV12-3 or TRBV12-4 and TRBJ2-7; 8 positions agree with TRBD1. CDR3 length: 12 residues. The CDR3 region is CAISVQGGEQYF. For the CDR3, the DNA is TGTGCCATCAGTGTACAGGGGGGAGAGCAGTACTTC.

Concerning this clonotype itself: Since the CDR3 does not end with the conserved phenylalanine or tryptophan, this likely comes from a read error. This chain links TRBV11-1 with TRBJ1-1; 8 bases are shared with TRBD1. There are 14 residues in the CDR3. V lost 4 bases to trimming and J lost 5 bases; unmatched junction nucleotides: 6. Germline loops: CDR1 SGHAT, CDR2 FQDESV (reference sequence). CDR3 bases: TGTGCCAGCAGCTCGACAGGGGACAGTACTGAAGCTTTCTTA. Translation gives CASSSTGDSTEAFL.

Regarding this clonotype: Its ends do not fully match the called genes, so a read error is possible. The rearrangement joins TRBV11-2 to TRBJ2-3; a possible D gene is TRBD2 (6 bases). CDR3 size: 16 residues. Germline assignment: CDR1 SGHAT and CDR2 FQNNGV. The CDR3: CASSLSTGAVVDTQYF. In DNA form, the CDR3 reads TGTGCCAGCAGCTTATCAACGGGAGCGGTAGTCGATACGCAATATTTT.

Details on this clonotype: This sequence may be a read error, since a much larger clone differs from it by one base. The V gene is TRBV6-2 or TRBV6-3, the J gene TRBJ1-2; D not resolved. CDR3 length: 10 amino acids. Trimming cost V 10 bases and J 6 bases, with 9 bases left between them. CDR1 is MNHEY and CDR2 is SVGEGT in the germline V gene. CDR3 in amino acids: CATSGNGYTF. The CDR3 DNA reads TGTGCCACCAGCGGGAATGGCTACACCTTC.

With regard to this clonotype: A much larger clone sits a single nucleotide away, making a read error possible. This chain links TRBV6-1 with TRBJ2-1; TRBD2 matches at 12 bases. Germline V gives CDR1 MNHNS, CDR2 SASEGT. This CDR3 is 15 amino acids long. The DNA of the CDR3 is TGTGTCAGCCGACCGACTAGCGGGAGCCCAAATGAGCAGTTCTTC. Its translation: CVSRPTSGSPNEQFF.

This chain connects TRBV30 to TRBJ1-1; no definite D call. The V gene's germline CDR1 is GTSNPN and CDR2 SVGIG (reference sequence). Trimming removed 1 base from V and 2 bases from J, with 11 bases in between. There are 14 residues in the CDR3. CDR3 amino acids: CAWSGSLSNTEAFF. CDR3 DNA: TGTGCCTGGAGTGGGTCTTTAAGCAACACTGAAGCTTTCTTT.

A remark on this clonotype: A clone one base away is much larger, so this may be a read error. It is likely a read error, because the conserved phenylalanine at the end of the CDR3 is missing. V usage is TRBV10-3 and J usage is TRBJ2-7, with TRBD1 matching 10 bases. This CDR3 is 15 amino acids long. The V gene's germline CDR1 is ENHRY and CDR2 SYGVKD. J lost 2 bases, V lost 2 bases, and 3 bases had no gene match. CDR3 in DNA: TGTGCCATCAGTGAGGTCGGGACAGGGGCCTACGAGCAGTACTCC. Residues: CAISEVGTGAYEQYS.

About this clonotype: An end of the junction differs from the germline gene, which may be a read error. The rearrangement joins TRBV10-3 to TRBJ2-2, with D uncertain. Germline lookup yields CDR1 ENHRY and CDR2 SYGVKD. This CDR3 is 17 amino acids long. CDR3 DNA sequence: TGTGCCATCTGTGAGTCGAGGAGTGAGTCGAACACCGGGGAGCTGTTTTTT. Its translation: CAICESRSESNTGELFF.

A single count supports this clonotype. It may be a read error: a sequence one base away is much more abundant. This chain uses TRBV6-2 or TRBV6-3 with TRBJ1-1, with D possibly being TRBD1 (6 bases). Per germline, CDR1 MNHEY and CDR2 SVGEGT. V was pared by 8 bases and J by 0 bases, with 19 bases between. CDR3 length: 16 residues. The CDR3 nucleotides are TGTGCCAGCTGTCGTCCCGGGACATTCATGAACACTGAAGCTTTCTTT. Translating it yields CASCRPGTFMNTEAFF.

The genes are TRBV5-6 and TRBJ2-7, with TRBD1 matching over 8 bases. Germline trimming cut 1 base from V and 6 bases from J; bases unmatched to any gene: 6. Per the germline V gene, CDR1 is SGHDT and CDR2 is YYEEEE. The CDR3 runs 14 residues. CDR3: CASSLMVGTGEQYF. The CDR3 nucleotides read TGTGCCAGCAGCTTGATGGTAGGGACAGGCGAGCAGTACTTC.

As concerns this clonotype: A much larger clone is a single base away; this may be a read error. V usage is TRBV6-6 and J usage is TRBJ2-1, with 7 nucleotides matching TRBD1. This CDR3 contains 16 residues. V shed 5 bases and J 3 bases; nucleotides not matched to a gene: 10. Germline V CDR1 and CDR2: MNHNY, SVGAGI (reference sequence). The CDR3 bases are TGTGCCAGCAGTAACCACCAGCAGGGGGTCTACAATGAGCAGTTCTTC. Translating it yields CASSNHQQGVYNEQFF.

As regards this clonotype: This is likely a read error, given that the CDR3 carries no conserved phenylalanine or tryptophan at its end. This rearrangement joins TRBV11-2 to TRBJ1-1, with a weak D call TRBD1 (6 bases). The CDR3 loop spans 14 amino acids. Germline V lookup: CDR1 SGHAT, CDR2 FQNNGV. The CDR3 region has the DNA TGTGCTAGCAGCCGCCGGCGGACAGAGGTGAAAGCTTTCCTT. Translating gives CASSRRRTEVKAFL.

The chain combines TRBV30 with TRBJ2-5, with a possible D match to TRBD1 (5 bases). From germline, CDR1 is GTSNPN and CDR2 SVGIG (reference sequence). This CDR3 region has 13 residues. V was cut by 4 bases and J by 1 base, with 10 bases left in between. CDR3 DNA sequence: TGTGCCTGGAACAGGCGTCCCCAAGAGACCCAGTACTTC. Its translation: CAWNRRPQETQYF.

With respect to this clonotype: Relative to the germline gene, one junction end is altered; a read error may explain this. The chain joins TRBV4-2 to TRBJ2-3, with 8 bases matching TRBD2. CDR3 length: 16 residues. Germline V lookup: CDR1 LGHNA, CDR2 YNFKEQ. CDR3 sequence (DNA): TGTGCCATCAGCCAAGATGGGGCGGGAGGAAGAGATACGCAGTATTTT. The encoded protein is CAISQDGAGGRDTQYF.

The V and J genes are TRBV6-5 and TRBJ2-3, with 9 bases aligning to TRBD1. The CDR3 spans 19 residues. Per germline, CDR1 MNHEY and CDR2 SVGAGI. Trimming cost V 0 bases and J 1 base; bases outside gene matches: 11. The CDR3 DNA is TGTGCCAGCAGTTACTCAGGTCCCGGGACAGGGTTGGGCACAGATACGCAGTATTTT. This gives the protein CASSYSGPGTGLGTDTQYF.

This chain links TRBV11-2 with TRBJ2-6; D is perhaps TRBD2 (5 bases). V lost 8 bases and J 0 bases, leaving 14 bases between the germline ends. Germline CDR1 is SGHAT and CDR2 is FQNNGV. This CDR3 contains 16 residues. The CDR3 region is CASWGVTGSGANVLTF. CDR3 bases: TGTGCCAGCTGGGGAGTTACGGGCTCTGGGGCCAACGTCCTGACTTTC.

Regarding this clonotype: A read error may explain this, as a much larger clone is one base away. This chain links TRBV4-1 with TRBJ2-1; no firm D call. V was trimmed by 0 bases and J by 4 bases, leaving 13 bases between them. This CDR3 is built from 16 residues. Germline loops: CDR1 MGHRA, CDR2 YSYEKL. The CDR3 loop is CASSQERLTTYNEQFF. CDR3 in DNA: TGCGCCAGCAGCCAAGAGCGGCTGACGACGTACAATGAGCAGTTCTTC.

A few counts support this clonotype. The chain links TRBV6-1 to TRBJ1-5; 7 bases line up with TRBD1. Per the germline V gene, CDR1 is MNHNS and CDR2 is SASEGT. J was trimmed by 6 bases and V by 5 bases; bases with no gene match: 4. CDR3 length: 13 amino acids. This CDR3 is CASSNHRGQPQHF. The CDR3 nucleotides are TGTGCCAGCAGTAACCACAGGGGTCAGCCCCAGCATTTT.

This clonotype came up once. Since no conserved phenylalanine or tryptophan closes the CDR3, a read error is the likely cause. The chain carries TRBV5-1 and TRBJ2-1; 8 bases match TRBD1. The CDR3 is 15 residues long. CDR1 and CDR2 from the germline V gene are SGHRS and YFSETQ. CDR3 nucleotide sequence: TGCTCCAGCAGCCTCACAGGGGGCTCCTACAATGAGCAGTTCATC. This codes for CSSSLTGGSYNEQFI.

A word on this clonotype: This may stem from a read error, because a much larger clone lies one nucleotide away. This chain uses TRBV12-3 or TRBV12-4 with TRBJ2-1; tentative D call: TRBD2 (6 bases). V was trimmed by 2 bases and J by 5 bases, leaving 10 bases between them. The CDR3 has 14 residues. CDR3 sequence: CASSLTEGDNEQFF. The CDR3 DNA sequence: TGTGCCAGCAGTTTAACGGAGGGAGACAATGAGCAGTTCTTC.

This clonotype was picked up a small number of times. The chain carries TRBV6-1 and TRBJ2-3; possible D gene TRBD1, 7 bases. Germline CDR1 MNHNS, CDR2 SASEGT. There are 15 residues in the CDR3. The V end lost 6 bases, the J end lost 5 bases, and 18 bases lay between the germline ends. This chain's CDR3 is CASRPLRQGGDTQYF. The CDR3 coding sequence is TGTGCCAGCAGGCCCCTCAGGCAGGGGGGAGATACGCAGTATTTT.

This clonotype came up many times. The chain uses TRBV5-6 and TRBJ2-2; D gene uncertain. The V and J ends lost 4 bases and 5 bases respectively, with 9 bases between them. The CDR3 contains 13 residues. Germline CDR1 is SGHDT and CDR2 is YYEEEE. CDR3 nucleotide sequence: TGTGCCAGCAGCATCGACCGTACCGGGGAGCTGTTTTTT. This sequence encodes CASSIDRTGELFF. Full variable domain (rest looked up from reference TRBV5-6 and TRBJ2-2): DAGVTQSPTHLIKTRGQQVTLRCSPKSGHDTVSWYQQALGQGPQFIFQYYEEEERQRGNFPDRFSGHQFPNYSSELNVNALLLGDSALYLCASSIDRTGELFFGEGSRLTVL.

This clonotype is classed as medium-sized. The chain employs TRBV11-2 and TRBJ2-1; a possible D gene is TRBD1 (5 bases). The V gene's germline CDR1 is SGHAT and CDR2 FQNNGV. The CDR3 consists of 14 residues. The germline V and J ends were trimmed by 1 base and 6 bases, with 10 bases remaining between them. As DNA, the CDR3 is TGTGCCAGCAGCTTAGGGGCAGGGCCCAATGAGCAGTTCTTC. Its translation: CASSLGAGPNEQFF.

This clonotype was counted once. A much larger clone differs from this one at a single base, so this may be a read error. No conserved phenylalanine or tryptophan is present at the end of the CDR3, so a read error is the likely explanation. This chain connects TRBV14 to TRBJ2-1; TRBD2 aligns across 10 bases. Per germline, CDR1 SGHDN and CDR2 FVKESK. The ends lost 4 bases at V and 3 bases at J; junction bases unmatched: 6. The CDR3 is 16 residues long. The CDR3: CASSLRRTSGYNEQFL. The CDR3 bases are TGTGCCAGCAGCCTAAGGAGGACTAGCGGCTACAATGAGCAGTTCTTA.